The T cell receptor (beta chain) under discussion was sequenced for a study of blood T cell repertoires in COVID-19 (dated by TCRdb to 2018 to 2021). In the study overall: Collaborator samples came from the United States, Italy and Spain and covered acute and convalescent phases of COVID-19. The repertoires were released in a freely available public database meant as a resource for research on the immune response to SARS-CoV-2. Deeply sampled blood TCRbeta repertoires from subjects exposed to, actively infected with, or recovered from COVID-19 were included in the dataset. Where available, HLA class I and class II types were obtained from metadata supplied by the sample provider rather than from assay-based typing. The material from the prospective study consisted of cDNA or gDNA derived from T cells, B-cell-depleted T cells, or PBMCs. The samples were drawn from two sources: the first 160 participants of the ongoing ImmuneRACE study, and 1,254 subjects contributed by 6 global collaborators. The sample metadata nearly always contained a de-identified subject ID, COVID-19 status, age in years and sex.

TCRbeta CDR3 regions were amplified from genomic DNA by means of the immunoSEQ Assay, a bias-controlled multiplex PCR. The original methods were these. The number of nucleated cells in each sample was estimated from the amplification of reference gene primers within the assay. To quantify the absolute abundance of each unique TCRbeta CDR3 rearrangement, sequence reads were collapsed and filtered. For each sample, productive Simpson clonality was calculated as the square root of Simpson's diversity index over productive rearrangements. TCRdb stores this immuneACCESS table with in-frame sequences only. Part of the clones is absent; in the studies checked, under half of the shortfall reflects unresolved V genes, and no reason is known for the rest. V and J calls plus clone size are reproduced from that table; the DNA served to infer D and trimming. The sample profile shows under 150,000 clones; approximately 88% of them were found once. The ten top clones hold roughly 28% of the sample.

Comment on this clone: Its antigen target is currently unknown. No base-level quality is on record; no much larger clone is a single base apart.

Each collaborating institution followed its own protocols to collect whole blood in K2EDTA tubes. For TCRbeta analysis, collaborator samples were shipped as frozen whole blood, as isolated PBMCs, or as DNA extracted from either sample type. Summary of the overall study and its limitations: How much clinical and demographic metadata was included differed by source and by participant, and the metadata was provided uncurated.

V loses 2 bases at its end and J loses 4 bases; junction bases beyond the gene matches: 7. The germline V gene (reference sequence) provides CDR1 MNHNY and CDR2 SVGAGI. Spanning cysteine to phenylalanine, the CDR3 consists of 16 amino acids. Only the CDR3 DNA is retained, 48 bases long and in frame from the first base. Input material: peripheral blood. The chain uses TRBV6-6 and TRBJ1-2; the central 10 bases match TRBD1. The TCR was taken from a human donor in a cohort sampled during active COVID-19. The sequenced DNA: TGTGCCAGCAGTTACCCTCGGGACAGGGGAGGCTATGGCTACACCTTC. The encoded protein is CASSYPRDRGGYGYTF.